This T cell receptor beta chain appears in the sequencing data of a study of blood T cell repertoires in COVID-19. Study-wide background: Samples taken during acute and convalescent COVID-19 were collected in the United States, Italy and Spain. Sources were T cells, B-cell-depleted T cells, or PBMCs; the material itself was cDNA or gDNA.

The CDR3 runs 15 residues. Per germline, CDR1 GTSNPN and CDR2 SVGIG (reference sequence). The table came from immunoSEQ multiplex PCR; TCRdb's copy has only in-frame clones and leaves some out. The sample shows fewer than 300,000 clones, over 80% of them seen only once. Specimen: peripheral blood. This sequence joins TRBV30 and TRBJ2-2, with a possible D match to TRBD1 (5 bases). The clonotype comes from a woman between 50 and 59 years old with COVID-19, enrolled during active disease. In nucleotides, the CDR3 is TGTGCTCTGGATCCTCAGGGTTGGAACACCGGGGAGCTGTTTTTT. Protein sequence: CALDPQGWNTGELFF.